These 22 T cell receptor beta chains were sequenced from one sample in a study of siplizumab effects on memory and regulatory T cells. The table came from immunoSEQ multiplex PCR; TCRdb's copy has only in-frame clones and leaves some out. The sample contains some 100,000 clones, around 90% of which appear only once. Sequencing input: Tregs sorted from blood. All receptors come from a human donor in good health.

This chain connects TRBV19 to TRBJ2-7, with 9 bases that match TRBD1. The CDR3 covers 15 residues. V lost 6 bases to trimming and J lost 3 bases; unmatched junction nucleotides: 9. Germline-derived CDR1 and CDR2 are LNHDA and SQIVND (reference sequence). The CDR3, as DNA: TGTGCCAGTAGCCCCGGGACAGGGCAGTTCTACGAGCAGTACTTC. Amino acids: CASSPGTGQFYEQYF.

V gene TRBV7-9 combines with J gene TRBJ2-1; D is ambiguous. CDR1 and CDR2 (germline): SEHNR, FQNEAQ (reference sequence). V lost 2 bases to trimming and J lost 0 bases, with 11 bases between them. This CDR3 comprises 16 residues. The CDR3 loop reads CASSLSPVLSYNEQFF. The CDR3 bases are TGTGCCAGCAGCTTAAGTCCAGTCCTCTCCTACAATGAGCAGTTCTTC.

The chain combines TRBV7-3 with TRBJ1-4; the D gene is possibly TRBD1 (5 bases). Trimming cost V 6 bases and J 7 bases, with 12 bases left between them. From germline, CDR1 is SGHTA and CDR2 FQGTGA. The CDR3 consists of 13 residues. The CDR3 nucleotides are TGTGCCAGCAGTACAAGGGGCGGTGAAAAACTGTTTTTT. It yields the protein CASSTRGGEKLFF. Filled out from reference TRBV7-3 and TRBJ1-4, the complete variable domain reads GAGVSQTPSNKVTEKGKYVELRCDPISGHTALYWYRQSLGQGPEFLIYFQGTGAADDSGLPNDRFFAVRPEGSVSTLKIQRTERGDSAVYLCASSTRGGEKLFFGSGTQLSVL.

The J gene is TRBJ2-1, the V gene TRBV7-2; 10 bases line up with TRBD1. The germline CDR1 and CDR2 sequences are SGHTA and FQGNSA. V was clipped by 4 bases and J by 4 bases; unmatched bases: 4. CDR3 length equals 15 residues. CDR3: CASSSGQGGYNEQFF. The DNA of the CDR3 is TGTGCCAGCAGCTCTGGACAGGGGGGATACAATGAGCAGTTCTTC.

The CDR3 loop is CASRKRGYGYTF. The DNA for the CDR3 is TGTGCCAGCCGAAAAAGGGGATATGGCTACACCTTC. The V and J genes are TRBV5-6 and TRBJ1-2, with D perhaps matching TRBD1 (5 bases). CDR1 SGHDT and CDR2 YYEEEE come from the germline V gene. Trimming cost V 7 bases and J 5 bases, with 12 bases left between them. This CDR3 contains 12 residues.

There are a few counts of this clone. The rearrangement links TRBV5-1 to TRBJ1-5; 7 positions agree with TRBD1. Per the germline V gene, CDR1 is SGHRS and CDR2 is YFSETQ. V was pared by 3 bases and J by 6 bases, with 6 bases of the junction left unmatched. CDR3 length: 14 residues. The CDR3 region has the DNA TGCGCCAGCAGCTCCGCGGCAGGGGGTCAGCCCCAGCATTTT. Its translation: CASSSAAGGQPQHF. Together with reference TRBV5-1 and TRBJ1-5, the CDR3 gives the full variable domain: KAGVTQTPRYLIKTRGQQVTLSCSPISGHRSVSWYQQTPGQGLQFLFEYFSETQRNKGNFPGRFSGRQFSNSRSEMNVSTLELGDSALYLCASSSAAGGQPQHFGDGTRLSIL.

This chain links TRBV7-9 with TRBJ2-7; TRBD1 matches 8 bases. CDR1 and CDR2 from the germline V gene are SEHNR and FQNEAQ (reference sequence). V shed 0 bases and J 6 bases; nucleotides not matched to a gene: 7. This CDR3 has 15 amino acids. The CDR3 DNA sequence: TGTGCCAGCAGCTTAGCGCAGGGGGCATCAGGCGAGCAGTACTTC. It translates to CASSLAQGASGEQYF.

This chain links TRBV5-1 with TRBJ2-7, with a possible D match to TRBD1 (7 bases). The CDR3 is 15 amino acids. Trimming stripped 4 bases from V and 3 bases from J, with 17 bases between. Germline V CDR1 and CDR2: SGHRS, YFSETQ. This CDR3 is CASSPGGTVNYEQYF. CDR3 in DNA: TGCGCCAGCAGCCCCGGAGGGACAGTTAACTACGAGCAGTACTTC.

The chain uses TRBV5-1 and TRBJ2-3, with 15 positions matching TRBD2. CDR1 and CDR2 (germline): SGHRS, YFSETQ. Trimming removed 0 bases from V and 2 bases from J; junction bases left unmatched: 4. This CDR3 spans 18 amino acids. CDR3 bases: TGCGCCAGCAGCTTGGAGGGACTAGCGGGAGGATACACAGATACGCAGTATTTT. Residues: CASSLEGLAGGYTDTQYF.

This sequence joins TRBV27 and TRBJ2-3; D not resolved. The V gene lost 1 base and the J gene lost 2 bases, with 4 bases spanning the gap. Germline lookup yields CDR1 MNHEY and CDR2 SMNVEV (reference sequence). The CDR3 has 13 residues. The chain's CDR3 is CASSLWDTDTQYF. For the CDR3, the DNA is TGTGCCAGCAGTTTATGGGACACAGATACGCAGTATTTT.

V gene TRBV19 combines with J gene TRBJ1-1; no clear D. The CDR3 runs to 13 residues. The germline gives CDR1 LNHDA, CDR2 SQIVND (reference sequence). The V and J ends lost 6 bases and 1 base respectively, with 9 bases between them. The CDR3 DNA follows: TGTGCCAGTAGGAGAACAGAGAACACTGAAGCTTTCTTT. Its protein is CASRRTENTEAFF. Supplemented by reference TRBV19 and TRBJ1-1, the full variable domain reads DGGITQSPKYLFRKEGQNVTLSCEQNLNHDAMYWYRQDPGQGLRLIYYSQIVNDFQKGDIAEGYSVSREKKESFPLTVTSAQKNPTAFYLCASRRTENTEAFFGQGTRLTVV.

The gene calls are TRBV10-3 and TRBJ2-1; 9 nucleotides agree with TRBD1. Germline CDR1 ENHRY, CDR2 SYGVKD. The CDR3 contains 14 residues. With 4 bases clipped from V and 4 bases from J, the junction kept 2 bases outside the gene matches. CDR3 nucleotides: TGTGCCATCAGTGGCGGACAGGGGTACAATGAGCAGTTCTTC. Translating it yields CAISGGQGYNEQFF.

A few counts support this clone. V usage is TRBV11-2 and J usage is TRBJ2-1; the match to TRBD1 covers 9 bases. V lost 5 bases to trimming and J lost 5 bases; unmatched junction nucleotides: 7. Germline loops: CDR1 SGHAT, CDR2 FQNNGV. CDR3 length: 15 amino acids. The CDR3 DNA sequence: TGTGCCAGCAGCGTCCGGGACAGGGCAGACAATGAGCAGTTCTTC. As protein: CASSVRDRADNEQFF.

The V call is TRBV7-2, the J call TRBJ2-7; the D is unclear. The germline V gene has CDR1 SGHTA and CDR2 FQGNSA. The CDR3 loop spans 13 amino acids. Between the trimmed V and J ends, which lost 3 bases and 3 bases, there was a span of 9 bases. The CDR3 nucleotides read TGTGCCAGCAGCTTGAGACAATTCTACGAGCAGTACTTC. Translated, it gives CASSLRQFYEQYF. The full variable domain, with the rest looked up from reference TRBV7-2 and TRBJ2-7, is GAGVSQSPSNKVTEKGKDVELRCDPISGHTALYWYRQSLGQGLEFLIYFQGNSAPDKSGLPSDRFSAERTGGSVSTLTIQRTQQEDSAVYLCASSLRQFYEQYFGPGTRLTVT.

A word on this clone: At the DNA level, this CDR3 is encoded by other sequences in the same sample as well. In nucleotides, the CDR3 is TGTGCCAGCAGCCAAGGCCGGGGGGGGCTGGAGCAGTACTTC. Translated, it gives CASSQGRGGLEQYF. V usage is TRBV7-9 and J usage is TRBJ2-7; 8 bases line up with TRBD2. V dropped 5 bases and J dropped 7; count of bases not matched to a gene: 10. CDR3 length equals 14 residues. From germline, CDR1 is SEHNR and CDR2 FQNEAQ (reference sequence).

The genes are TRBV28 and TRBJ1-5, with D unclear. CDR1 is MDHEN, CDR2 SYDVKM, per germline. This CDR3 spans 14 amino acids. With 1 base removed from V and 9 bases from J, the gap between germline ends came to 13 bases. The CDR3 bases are TGTGCCAGCAGTTTATCCAGCCCTGGAGGGCCCCAGCATTTT. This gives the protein CASSLSSPGGPQHF.

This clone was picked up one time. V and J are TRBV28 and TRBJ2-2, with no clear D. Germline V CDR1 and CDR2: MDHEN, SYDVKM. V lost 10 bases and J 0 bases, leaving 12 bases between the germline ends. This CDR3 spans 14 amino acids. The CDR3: CATLTPSNTGELFF. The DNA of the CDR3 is TGTGCCACCCTGACTCCTTCGAACACCGGGGAGCTGTTTTTT.

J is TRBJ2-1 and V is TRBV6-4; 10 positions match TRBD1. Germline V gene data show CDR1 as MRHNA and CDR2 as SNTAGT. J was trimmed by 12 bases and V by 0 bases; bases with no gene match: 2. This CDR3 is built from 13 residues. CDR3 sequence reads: CASSDSTGGGQFF. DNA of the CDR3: TGTGCCAGCAGTGACTCGACAGGGGGCGGGCAGTTCTTC.

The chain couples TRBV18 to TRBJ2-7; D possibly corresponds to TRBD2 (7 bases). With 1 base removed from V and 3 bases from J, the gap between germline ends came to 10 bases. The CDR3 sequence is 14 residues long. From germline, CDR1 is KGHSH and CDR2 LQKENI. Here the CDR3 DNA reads TGTGCCAGCTCACCACAAGGGGGGGGCTACGAGCAGTACTTC. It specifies CASSPQGGGYEQYF.

This CDR3 is CASSLPNRETQYF. The CDR3 DNA reads as TGTGCCAGCAGCTTGCCCAATCGGGAGACCCAGTACTTC. The V gene is TRBV5-4, the J gene TRBJ2-5, with D hard to call. The CDR3 sequence is 13 residues long. V was trimmed by 1 base and J by 5 bases, leaving 9 bases between them. Per germline, CDR1 SGHNT and CDR2 YYREEE (reference sequence). Full variable domain (outside the CDR3, taken from reference TRBV5-4 and TRBJ2-5): ETGVTQSPTHLIKTRGQQVTLRCSSQSGHNTVSWYQQALGQGPQFIFQYYREEENGRGNFPPRFSGLQFPNYSSELNVNALELDDSALYLCASSLPNRETQYFGPGTRLLVL.

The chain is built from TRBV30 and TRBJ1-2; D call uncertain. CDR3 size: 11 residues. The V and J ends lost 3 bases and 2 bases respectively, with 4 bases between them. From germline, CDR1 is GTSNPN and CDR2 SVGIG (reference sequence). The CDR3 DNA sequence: TGTGCCTGGAGGGGCAACTATGGCTACACCTTC. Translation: CAWRGNYGYTF.

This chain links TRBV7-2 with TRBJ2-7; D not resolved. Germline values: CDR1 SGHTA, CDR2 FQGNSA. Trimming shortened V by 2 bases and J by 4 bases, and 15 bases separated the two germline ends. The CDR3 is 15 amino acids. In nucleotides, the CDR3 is TGTGCCAGCAGCTTATCGGTCGCCCGTGAGTACGAGCAGTACTTC. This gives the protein CASSLSVAREYEQYF.